The 6 T cell receptor beta chains listed next were all sequenced from one sample in a study of sequential checkpoint blockade in melanoma. Regarding treatment: randomized to nivolumab then ipilimumab (arm A) or the reverse (arm B). Produced via immunoSEQ multiplex PCR; TCRdb's table is partial and in-frame only. Seen here are about 17,000 clones, approximately 74% observed once, and the top ten hold 30% to 40%. The sequenced sample was CD8+ T cells sorted from blood (inferred from file names), obtained from a patient given nivolumab and ipilimumab in sequence. The origin of the receptors is a human donor with melanoma.

The chain recombines TRBV6-1 with TRBJ2-7; 9 bases match TRBD2. With 10 bases clipped from V and 0 bases from J, the junction kept 7 bases outside the gene matches. Germline loops: CDR1 MNHNS, CDR2 SASEGT. The length of the CDR3 is 14 residues. The chain's CDR3 is CATHPSGNSYEQYF. CDR3 in DNA: TGTGCCACCCACCCTAGCGGGAACTCCTACGAGCAGTACTTC.

This chain uses TRBV30 with TRBJ1-2; D gene ambiguous. The germline V gene has CDR1 GTSNPN and CDR2 SVGIG (reference sequence). V was shortened by 6 bases and J by 4 bases, with 12 bases between the two germline ends. The CDR3 runs 12 residues. The CDR3 reads CACSIGPYGYTF. The CDR3 DNA reads TGTGCCTGTAGCATTGGCCCCTATGGCTACACCTTC.

The rearrangement links TRBV9 to TRBJ1-4; 7 bases fit TRBD1. CDR3 length: 14 amino acids. Germline values: CDR1 SGDLS, CDR2 YYNGEE. Trimming cost V 4 bases and J 7 bases; bases outside gene matches: 7. The CDR3 coding sequence is TGTGCCAGCAGCCCCCTCCAGGGGGGTGAAAAACTGTTTTTT. Translating it yields CASSPLQGGEKLFF.

In its sample, this clone was seen once. The chain is built from TRBV6-5 and TRBJ2-3; possibly TRBD2 for D (5 bases). V was shortened by 4 bases and J by 1 base, with 12 bases between the two germline ends. CDR1 MNHEY and CDR2 SVGAGI come from the germline V gene. The CDR3 contains 15 residues. This CDR3 reads CASSSPRAGTDTQYF. The CDR3 DNA reads TGTGCCAGCAGTTCCCCGAGGGCTGGCACAGATACGCAGTATTTT.

The V call is TRBV11-2, the J call TRBJ2-1; 12 positions match TRBD2. CDR1 and CDR2 from the germline V gene are SGHAT and FQNNGV. This CDR3 region has 16 residues. V lost 5 bases to trimming and J lost 8 bases; unmatched junction nucleotides: 10. In DNA, the CDR3 is TGTGCCAGCAGCCCCGCAGGTCTAGCGGGAGGGTATGAGCAGTTCTTC. It translates to CASSPAGLAGGYEQFF.

The rearrangement joins TRBV9 to TRBJ2-3; D gene uncertain. The CDR3 length is 12 residues. V lost 4 bases, J lost 6 bases, and 9 bases lay in between. Germline CDR1 reads SGDLS; CDR2 reads YYNGEE. The CDR3 region is CASSIVADTQYF. CDR3 DNA: TGTGCCAGCAGCATCGTTGCGGATACGCAGTATTTT.